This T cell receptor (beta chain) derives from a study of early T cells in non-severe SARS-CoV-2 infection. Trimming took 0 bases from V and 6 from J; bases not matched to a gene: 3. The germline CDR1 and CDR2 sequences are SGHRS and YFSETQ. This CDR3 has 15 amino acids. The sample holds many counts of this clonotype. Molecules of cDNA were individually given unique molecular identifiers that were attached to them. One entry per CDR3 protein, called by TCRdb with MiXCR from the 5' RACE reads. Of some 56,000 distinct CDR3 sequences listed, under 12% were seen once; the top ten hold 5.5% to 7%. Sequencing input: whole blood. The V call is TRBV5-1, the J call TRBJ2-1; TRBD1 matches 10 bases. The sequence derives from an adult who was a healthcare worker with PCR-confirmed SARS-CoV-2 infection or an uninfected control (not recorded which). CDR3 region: CASSLGTGGPNEQFF. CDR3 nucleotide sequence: TGCGCCAGCAGCTTGGGGACAGGGGGACCCAATGAGCAGTTCTTC.